The table lists the clone carrying this TCR beta chain with a few counts. Its target is unknown. Original analysis: A productive frequency of 2.59 x 10-5 was the lowest detectable. Clones were sequenced by immunoSEQ multiplex PCR, and TCRdb holds only the in-frame ones, with some missing. The D gene and trimming were derived from the DNA, and the V and J assignments and clone size from that table. The sample shows fewer than 25,000 clones, 70% to 85% of them seen only once. V dropped 4 bases and J dropped 5; count of bases not matched to a gene: 1. Per the germline V gene, CDR1 is SGHDN and CDR2 is FVKESK. The CDR3 consists of 12 residues. The sample belongs to a study of STAT5B mutations in CD4+ large granular lymphocyte leukemia. Control samples were healthy donors' buffy coats. Study results and limitations: 8/27 top patient clones versus 2/35 control clones were TRBV06-family.

Input material: CD4+ T cells from blood buffy coats. This receptor was identified in a human donor in good health. V usage is TRBV14 and J usage is TRBJ1-2, with TRBD1 matching over 7 bases. The CDR3 loop is CASSPGQYGYTF. In DNA form, the CDR3 reads TGTGCCAGCAGCCCGGGACAGTATGGCTACACCTTC.